The 28 T cell receptor beta chains given below trace back to one sample, sequenced in a study of T cell responses to AZD1222 COVID-19 vaccine (dated by TCRdb to about 2021). Library preparation employed the immunoSEQ multiplex PCR assay. TCRdb limited this immuneACCESS table to in-frame rearrangements with V and J called. A share of clones is missing; checked studies link under half to unresolved V genes, and the rest is unexplained. This sample comprises 110,000 to 150,000 clones, around 87% of them detected only once. In total, the top ten clones hold approximately 1.5% of the sample. The sample's time point label is to be understood as: baseline before first vaccination. The sample consisted of peripheral blood, taken on day 0 of AZD1222 vaccination. All receptors derive from an adult in good health.

In DNA, the CDR3 is TGTGCCAGCTCACCGGGACAGAATAGCAATCAGCCCCAGCATTTT. Protein: CASSPGQNSNQPQHF. The chain recombines TRBV18 with TRBJ1-5; TRBD1 matches at 7 bases. Germline-derived CDR1 and CDR2 are KGHSH and LQKENI. The CDR3 runs to 15 residues. V dropped 3 bases and J dropped 0; count of bases not matched to a gene: 2.

The chain couples TRBV7-6 to TRBJ1-2, with TRBD1 matching 12 bases. CDR1 is SGHVS, CDR2 FNYEAQ, per germline. The ends lost 4 bases at V and 4 bases at J; junction bases unmatched: 4. This CDR3 is built from 15 residues. In DNA, the CDR3 is TGTGCCAGCAGCTCTGGGACAGGGGGCGTCTATGGCTACACCTTC. Residues: CASSSGTGGVYGYTF.

This clone showed up just once. The chain has TRBV27 and TRBJ1-2, with D tentatively TRBD1 (5 bases). The CDR3 contains 14 residues. Germline loops: CDR1 MNHEY, CDR2 SMNVEV (reference sequence). Trimming took off 2 bases at V and 4 bases at J, with 11 bases between the two ends. CDR3 sequence (DNA): TGTGCCAGCAGTTTACGGGGGACGGTCTATGGCTACACCTTC. Its protein is CASSLRGTVYGYTF.

This chain joins TRBV30 and TRBJ2-6; D unclear. This CDR3 has 14 amino acids. Trimming pared 4 bases from V and 0 bases from J, leaving 7 bases between. The germline CDR1 and CDR2 sequences are GTSNPN and SVGIG (reference sequence). The CDR3 DNA is TGTGCCTGGACTCTTCACTCTGGGGCCAACGTCCTGACTTTC. Translated: CAWTLHSGANVLTF.

The CDR3 region is CASRTPRGTYEQYF. The CDR3 DNA reads TGTGCCAGCAGGACCCCTCGGGGAACCTACGAGCAGTACTTC. The chain recombines TRBV6-5 with TRBJ2-7; D is perhaps TRBD2 (5 bases). The V and J ends lost 6 bases and 2 bases respectively, with 14 bases between them. The CDR3 has 14 amino acids. CDR1 is MNHEY and CDR2 is SVGAGI in the germline V gene.

This clone is a singleton in its sample. The chain recombines TRBV9 with TRBJ1-2, with D perhaps matching TRBD1 (5 bases). This CDR3 spans 12 amino acids. Germline loops: CDR1 SGDLS, CDR2 YYNGEE. The germline V and J ends were trimmed by 3 bases and 5 bases, with 8 bases remaining between them. In nucleotides, the CDR3 is TGTGCCAGCAGCGGGGACGGATATGGCTACACCTTC. As protein: CASSGDGYGYTF.

The chain couples TRBV5-4 to TRBJ1-6; 7 nucleotides line up with TRBD1. Germline assignment: CDR1 SGHNT and CDR2 YYREEE (reference sequence). The CDR3 is 13 amino acids. J lost 8 bases, V lost 5 bases, and 4 bases had no gene match. The CDR3 here is CASRGDRDSPLHF. In DNA, the CDR3 is TGTGCCAGCAGAGGGGACAGAGATTCACCCCTCCACTTT.

The chain couples TRBV14 to TRBJ2-7; 8 bases agree with TRBD2. CDR1 and CDR2 from the germline V gene are SGHDN and FVKESK. CDR3 length: 16 residues. V shed 1 base and J 0 bases; nucleotides not matched to a gene: 5. For the CDR3, the DNA is TGTGCCAGCAGCCAAGCGCTAGCGGGTCTCTCCTACGAGCAGTACTTC. Translation: CASSQALAGLSYEQYF. Complete variable domain (other parts from reference TRBV14 and TRBJ2-7): EAGVTQFPSHSVIEKGQTVTLRCDPISGHDNLYWYRRVMGKEIKFLLHFVKESKQDESGMPNNRFLAERTGGTYSTLKVQPAELEDSGVYFCASSQALAGLSYEQYFGPGTRLTVT.

This clone appeared a single time. The chain joins TRBV6-6 to TRBJ2-3; TRBD2 is a possible D gene (6 bases). The V gene lost 7 bases and the J gene lost 7 bases, with 12 bases spanning the gap. The CDR3 covers 12 residues. Per the germline V gene, CDR1 is MNHNY and CDR2 is SVGAGI (reference sequence). The CDR3, as DNA: TGTGCCAGCACTCAAGGGAGGTATACGCAGTATTTT. As protein: CASTQGRYTQYF.

This clone was seen more than once but under ten times. V usage is TRBV28 and J usage is TRBJ1-1; TRBD1 is a possible D gene (5 bases). Germline V CDR1 and CDR2: MDHEN, SYDVKM. The CDR3 loop spans 15 amino acids. V lost 7 bases and J lost 1, with 16 bases in between. The CDR3 region has the DNA TGTGCCAGCAATGACGGGGGGACGGGGAACACTGAAGCTTTCTTT. The encoded protein is CASNDGGTGNTEAFF.

The V and J genes are TRBV19 and TRBJ2-1; D gene uncertain. Germline CDR1 LNHDA, CDR2 SQIVND (reference sequence). V was cut by 6 bases and J by 0 bases, with 24 bases left in between. CDR3 length equals 19 residues. CDR3 sequence reads: CASSPVVRTGLSSYNEQFF. In nucleotides, the CDR3 is TGTGCCAGTAGCCCAGTCGTCCGGACCGGATTAAGCTCCTACAATGAGCAGTTCTTC.

This chain connects TRBV9 to TRBJ2-2, with 7 nucleotides matching TRBD2. With V trimmed by 0 bases and J by 4 bases, 3 bases remained unmatched. This CDR3 has 15 amino acids. Per the germline V gene, CDR1 is SGDLS and CDR2 is YYNGEE. The CDR3 sequence: CASSVGGGSTGELFF. Written as DNA, the CDR3 is TGTGCCAGCAGCGTAGGGGGCGGGAGCACCGGGGAGCTGTTTTTT.

This chain links TRBV6-6 with TRBJ2-1, with 7 bases matching TRBD2. This CDR3 contains 14 residues. The ends lost 6 bases at V and 5 bases at J; junction bases unmatched: 7. Germline values: CDR1 MNHNY, CDR2 SVGAGI (reference sequence). CDR3 nucleotides: TGTGCCAGCAGCCTCGCTAGCGGCAACAATGAGCAGTTCTTC. Encoded protein: CASSLASGNNEQFF.

J is TRBJ1-1 and V is TRBV27; D not certain. CDR3 size: 14 residues. Germline V gene sequence: CDR1 MNHEY, CDR2 SMNVEV (reference sequence). The ends were cut back, 3 bases at V and 4 bases at J, with 12 bases in the middle. CDR3 in amino acids: CASSFRERTTEAFF. CDR3 bases: TGTGCCAGCAGTTTCCGGGAGAGGACCACTGAAGCTTTCTTT.

The chain employs TRBV3-1 (or the pseudogene TRBV3-2) and TRBJ1-4; D perhaps matches TRBD1 (6 bases). The CDR3 loop spans 19 amino acids. Germline values: CDR1 LGHDT, CDR2 YNNKEL (reference sequence). Trimming left V 5 bases short and J 6 bases short, with 28 bases between. CDR3 protein: CASSSPTGARIYGHEKLFF. In nucleotides, the CDR3 is TGTGCCAGCAGCTCGCCGACAGGAGCCAGGATTTATGGTCATGAAAAACTGTTTTTT.

V is TRBV27 and J is TRBJ2-6; D is unresolved. Germline V CDR1 and CDR2: MNHEY, SMNVEV (reference sequence). The CDR3 runs to 16 residues. Trimming shortened V by 5 bases and J by 0 bases, and 11 bases separated the two germline ends. CDR3 residues: CASSPPAPSGANVLTF. The CDR3 DNA follows: TGTGCCAGCAGTCCGCCGGCCCCCTCTGGGGCCAACGTCCTGACTTTC.

The chain is built from TRBV28 and TRBJ1-1; D call uncertain. V was clipped by 8 bases and J by 0 bases, with 10 bases between them. Germline loops: CDR1 MDHEN, CDR2 SYDVKM. The CDR3 length is 13 residues. CDR3 amino acids: CASWESMNTEAFF. In DNA, the CDR3 is TGTGCCAGCTGGGAATCGATGAACACTGAAGCTTTCTTT.

J is TRBJ1-2 and V is TRBV4-1; TRBD1 might be the D (6 bases). CDR3 length: 14 residues. The V end was cut by 6 bases, the J end by 4 bases, with 15 bases between. From germline, CDR1 is MGHRA and CDR2 YSYEKL. The CDR3 region is CASRSQGVGYGYTF. CDR3 nucleotide sequence: TGCGCCAGCAGGTCACAGGGTGTCGGCTATGGCTACACCTTC.

The V and J genes are TRBV6-1 and TRBJ1-6, with D tentatively TRBD1 (5 bases). The V end lost 3 bases, the J end lost 5 bases, and 14 bases lay between the germline ends. CDR1 MNHNS and CDR2 SASEGT come from the germline V gene. This CDR3 contains 16 residues. The CDR3 reads CASSERDPGDNSPLHF. CDR3 sequence (DNA): TGTGCCAGCAGTGAGAGGGACCCCGGAGATAATTCACCCCTCCACTTT.

This sequence joins TRBV5-1 and TRBJ2-7; maybe TRBD2 (7 bases). This CDR3 comprises 16 residues. Trimming stripped 4 bases from V and 0 bases from J, with 17 bases between. Germline CDR1 and CDR2: SGHRS and YFSETQ. CDR3 nucleotides: TGCGCCAGCAGCGAGGCGGGGGCGGGGATCTCCTACGAGCAGTACTTC. This gives the protein CASSEAGAGISYEQYF.

This rearrangement joins TRBV28 to TRBJ2-7; D is unresolved. Germline CDR1 is MDHEN and CDR2 is SYDVKM. Trimming removed 2 bases from V and 3 bases from J, with 11 bases in between. The CDR3 totals 14 residues. DNA of the CDR3: TGTGCCAGCAGTTTAAGCAGCTCCGGCTACGAGCAGTACTTC. Translation: CASSLSSSGYEQYF.

V gene TRBV6-2 or TRBV6-3 combines with J gene TRBJ2-3; 8 nucleotides agree with TRBD2. This CDR3 has 15 amino acids. Germline lookup yields CDR1 MNHEY and CDR2 SVGEGT. Trimming at V came to 2 bases and at J to 3 bases, leaving 4 bases not matched to a gene. CDR3 loop: CASSYTGTSTDTQYF. CDR3 coding DNA: TGTGCCAGCAGTTACACCGGGACTAGTACAGATACGCAGTATTTT.

The chain recombines TRBV19 with TRBJ2-1, with a tentative D call TRBD2 (5 bases). The germline gives CDR1 LNHDA, CDR2 SQIVND (reference sequence). The CDR3 is made up of 13 amino acids. Trimming removed 10 bases at V and 2 bases at J, with 12 bases between. The CDR3 region is CATTPAAYNEQFF. The CDR3 region has the DNA TGTGCCACTACACCAGCGGCCTACAATGAGCAGTTCTTC. The full variable domain, its missing parts supplied by reference TRBV19 and TRBJ2-1, is DGGITQSPKYLFRKEGQNVTLSCEQNLNHDAMYWYRQDPGQGLRLIYYSQIVNDFQKGDIAEGYSVSREKKESFPLTVTSAQKNPTAFYLCATTPAAYNEQFFGPGTRLTVL.

The chain is built from TRBV3-1 (or the pseudogene TRBV3-2) and TRBJ1-2, with a possible D match to TRBD1 (5 bases). This CDR3 is built from 16 residues. CDR1 is LGHDT and CDR2 is YNNKEL in the germline V gene (reference sequence). The V end was cut by 4 bases, the J end by 3 bases, with 18 bases between. CDR3 sequence: CASSLLSRGNYYGYTF. CDR3 bases: TGTGCCAGCAGCCTGTTAAGTCGGGGGAACTACTATGGCTACACCTTC.

The CDR3 is CASSEEMGLYEQYF. CDR3 sequence (DNA): TGTGCCAGCAGTGAAGAGATGGGCCTCTACGAGCAGTACTTC. The V call is TRBV6-1, the J call TRBJ2-7; D gene unclear. CDR1 and CDR2 (germline): MNHNS, SASEGT. Trimming cost V 1 base and J 3 bases, with 10 bases left between them. This CDR3 has 14 residues.

This rearrangement joins TRBV14 to TRBJ2-3, with 12 bases aligning to TRBD2. CDR3 length: 19 residues. The J segment lost 0 bases and the V segment lost 1 base, leaving 8 bases of the junction unmatched. Germline CDR1 reads SGHDN; CDR2 reads FVKESK. CDR3 protein: CASSQGTSLAGGSTDTQYF. DNA for the CDR3: TGTGCCAGCAGCCAAGGGACGTCACTAGCGGGGGGTAGCACAGATACGCAGTATTTT.

The rearrangement uses TRBV18 and TRBJ2-7; TRBD1 is a possible D gene (6 bases). The CDR3 has 15 amino acids. Germline-derived CDR1 and CDR2 are KGHSH and LQKENI. Trimming pared 5 bases from V and 2 bases from J, leaving 16 bases between. CDR3 sequence: CASSGGMDRAYEQYF. In DNA, the CDR3 is TGTGCCAGCTCAGGTGGGATGGACAGAGCCTACGAGCAGTACTTC.

The CDR3 DNA reads TGTGCCAGTAGTATTGGGGCGGGATACTCCTACAATGAGCAGTTCTTC. Translated, it gives CASSIGAGYSYNEQFF. V is TRBV19 and J is TRBJ2-1; D possibly corresponds to TRBD2 (6 bases). The CDR3 is made up of 16 amino acids. Germline loops: CDR1 LNHDA, CDR2 SQIVND (reference sequence). Trimming cost V 3 bases and J 0 bases, with 12 bases left between them.